This T cell receptor beta chain is drawn from a study of shared clonotypes between healthy human individuals. Data came from immunoSEQ multiplex PCR; TCRdb stores just in-frame clones and leaves some out. This sample yields some 1,600,000 clones, of which 95% to 99% are seen a single time; approximately 0.45% belongs to the top ten. This CDR3 is built from 14 residues. Sequencing was carried out using naive CD4+ T cells sorted from blood. The subset is: CD45RA+ positively selected. The TCR sequence derives from a man younger than 45 in good health. The rearrangement links TRBV7-5 to TRBJ2-7; the table's TRBD1 call for D was not verified on the DNA. TRBV7-5 has pseudogene status. The CDR3 sequence is CVRSGYRESYEQYF. The DNA of the CDR3 is TGTGTCAGAAGCGGATACAGGGAGTCCTACGAGCAGTACTTC.